This TCR beta chain was sequenced during a study of blood T cell repertoires in COVID-19. In the study overall: Acute and convalescent COVID-19 specimens originated in the United States, Italy and Spain. Sources were T cells, B-cell-depleted T cells, or PBMCs; the material itself was cDNA or gDNA.

In the authors' methods: Counts of nucleated cells, estimated from reference gene primer amplification, were obtained. Profiling relied on immunoSEQ multiplex PCR, and the TCRdb table lists in-frame clones only, not all of them. The V and J calls and clone size were taken over from that table, and D and trimming were inferred from the DNA. The sample records about 160,000 clones, around 87% being singletons. Germline CDR1 and CDR2: SGDLS and YYNGEE. This CDR3 has 15 residues. V dropped 3 bases and J dropped 3; count of bases not matched to a gene: 8. Sequencing used peripheral blood. The clonotype originates from an older man with acute or convalescent COVID-19. The chain carries TRBV9 and TRBJ2-7; 8 nucleotides agree with TRBD1. The CDR3 loop reads CASSARGQGDYEQYF. The CDR3 bases are TGTGCCAGCAGCGCCAGGGGGCAGGGGGACTACGAGCAGTACTTC.